This passage covers 32 T cell receptor beta chains from one sample sequenced in a study of shared clonotypes between healthy human individuals (dated by TCRdb to 2020 to 2022). Libraries were prepared through the immunoSEQ multiplex PCR assay. The immuneACCESS repertoire file appears here via TCRdb, limited to in-frame rearrangements. These files lack a portion of the clones; in checked studies, under half of the deficit traces to unresolved V genes, and the cause of the others is not known. This sample gives 2 million to 2.5 million clones in total; around 95% of them show up just once. The ten largest make up more than 0.1% of the sample. Material: naive CD4+ T cells sorted from blood. What the cell subset or site label conveys for this sample: CD45RA+ positively selected. The receptors stem from a man between 18 and 35 years old in good health.

This chain links TRBV5-4 with TRBJ1-2; D perhaps matches TRBD1 (5 bases). The CDR3 runs to 17 residues. CDR1 and CDR2 (germline): SGHNT, YYREEE (reference sequence). The V end was cut by 8 bases, the J end by 4 bases, with 27 bases between. CDR3: CASDSGGTYPTLYGYTF. The CDR3 DNA reads TGTGCCAGTGACAGCGGGGGGACTTACCCGACCCTCTATGGCTACACCTTC.

V usage is TRBV12-2 and J usage is TRBJ2-5; the table gives TRBD2 as D, unverified against the DNA. TRBV12-2 is assigned pseudogene status. CDR3 length: 15 residues. This CDR3 is CASRLAAVYQETQYF. The CDR3 region has the DNA TGTGCAAGTCGCTTAGCGGCGGTATACCAAGAGACCCAGTACTTC.

This clone was found once. The chain combines TRBV2 with TRBJ1-2, with D perhaps TRBD1 (6 bases). CDR1 is SNHLY and CDR2 is FYNNEI in the germline V gene. Trimming removed 6 bases at V and 4 bases at J, with 18 bases between. The CDR3 has 15 residues. The CDR3 spells CASSSRGTGVYGYTF. CDR3 bases: TGTGCCAGCAGCTCCAGGGGTACCGGCGTCTATGGCTACACCTTC.

V and J are TRBV28 and TRBJ2-3; 8 bases match TRBD2. Looked up from germline, CDR1 is MDHEN and CDR2 is SYDVKM. Germline trimming cut 4 bases from V and 6 bases from J; bases unmatched to any gene: 6. This CDR3 comprises 14 residues. CDR3 protein: CASSSGGASDTQYF. The CDR3 region has the DNA TGTGCCAGCAGTTCCGGGGGGGCTTCGGATACGCAGTATTTT.

This sequence joins TRBV19 and TRBJ1-3; D ambiguous. In germline, CDR1 is LNHDA, CDR2 SQIVND (reference sequence). There are 14 residues in the CDR3. The ends were cut back, 7 bases at V and 0 bases at J, with 10 bases in the middle. The CDR3 loop reads CASNRENSGNTIYF. The CDR3 coding sequence is TGTGCCAGTAATCGGGAGAACTCTGGAAACACCATATATTTT.

The chain joins TRBV28 to TRBJ1-1; unclear D gene. Germline loops: CDR1 MDHEN, CDR2 SYDVKM. V shed 7 bases and J shed 4 bases, with 13 bases lying between them. There are 13 residues in the CDR3. The CDR3 coding sequence is TGTGCCAGCACCAAAGAGGGTCGCACTGAAGCTTTCTTT. This sequence encodes CASTKEGRTEAFF.

This clone came up once. The chain employs TRBV11-3 and TRBJ2-3; 8 bases agree with TRBD2. The CDR3 runs to 16 residues. The ends lost 5 bases at V and 0 bases at J; junction bases unmatched: 7. The germline V gene encodes CDR1 SGHNT and CDR2 YENEEA. This CDR3 reads CASSASGGASTDTQYF. The CDR3 DNA sequence: TGTGCCAGCAGCGCCAGCGGGGGAGCTAGCACAGATACGCAGTATTTT.

This chain connects TRBV7-9 to TRBJ1-2; D remains ambiguous. This CDR3 is built from 15 residues. V dropped 5 bases and J dropped 2 bases, with 15 bases sitting between them. Germline loops: CDR1 SEHNR, CDR2 FQNEAQ (reference sequence). The CDR3 reads CASSVSRAGNYGYTF. The CDR3 DNA is TGTGCCAGCAGCGTAAGTCGTGCCGGAAACTATGGCTACACCTTC.

The V and J genes are TRBV10-3 and TRBJ2-1; TRBD1 matches at 9 bases. Germline values: CDR1 ENHRY, CDR2 SYGVKD. With 10 bases clipped from V and 7 bases from J, the junction kept 11 bases outside the gene matches. The CDR3 runs 14 residues. The CDR3 is CATCSGQGLNEQFF. CDR3 coding DNA: TGTGCCACCTGTTCAGGACAGGGGTTGAATGAGCAGTTCTTC.

The genes are TRBV6-5 and TRBJ2-7; 12 nucleotides agree with TRBD1. The length of the CDR3 is 16 residues. In germline, CDR1 is MNHEY, CDR2 SVGAGI. The V and J ends lost 6 bases and 4 bases, in that order; junction bases with no gene match: 10. The CDR3 sequence: CASSYRDRGLLYEQYF. In DNA form, the CDR3 reads TGTGCCAGCAGCTACCGGGACAGGGGGCTGCTATACGAGCAGTACTTC.

This clone was counted between two and nine times. The J gene is TRBJ1-2, the V gene TRBV6-5, with 10 bases that match TRBD1. V shed 5 bases, J shed 2 bases, and the junction held 2 bases outside the gene matches. This CDR3 has 14 amino acids. The germline V gene encodes CDR1 MNHEY and CDR2 SVGAGI. The CDR3 coding sequence is TGTGCCAGCAGTCGACAGGGGGCAAACTATGGCTACACCTTC. Translated, it gives CASSRQGANYGYTF.

The rearrangement joins TRBV7-2 to TRBJ2-7; possible D gene TRBD1, 6 bases. Germline CDR1 is SGHTA and CDR2 is FQGNSA. The ends were cut back, 4 bases at V and 3 bases at J, with 10 bases in the middle. This CDR3 has 13 amino acids. As DNA, the CDR3 is TGTGCCAGCAGCTACCGGGACATCTACGAGCAGTACTTC. Translated: CASSYRDIYEQYF.

The rearrangement uses TRBV5-8 and TRBJ1-2; D uncertain. V lost 1 base and J 4 bases, leaving 14 bases between the germline ends. The CDR3 totals 15 residues. From germline, CDR1 is SGHTS and CDR2 YDEGEE. Here the CDR3 DNA reads TGTGCCAGCAGCTTGATAGGAGCAAAGGGCTATGGCTACACCTTC. Translated: CASSLIGAKGYGYTF.

This clone has just one count. CDR3 amino acids: CAWRGYRVGTEAFF. The CDR3 DNA sequence: TGTGCCTGGAGAGGGTACAGGGTGGGAACTGAAGCTTTCTTT. The V gene is TRBV30, the J gene TRBJ1-1; the D gene is possibly TRBD1 (6 bases). V lost 3 bases, J lost 5 bases, and 16 bases lay in between. The CDR3 has 14 residues. Germline loops: CDR1 GTSNPN, CDR2 SVGIG (reference sequence). Filled out from reference TRBV30 and TRBJ1-1, the complete variable domain reads SQTIHQWPATLVQPVGSPLSLECTVEGTSNPNLYWYRQAAGRGLQLLFYSVGIGQISSEVPQNLSASRPQDRQFILSSKKLLLSDSGFYLCAWRGYRVGTEAFFGQGTRLTVV.

This chain links TRBV2 with TRBJ1-1; 7 bases are a match to TRBD1. The V gene end was trimmed by 4 bases and the J gene end by 5 bases; junction bases not matched to a gene: 1. The CDR3 is 12 amino acids. Germline V gene lookup returns CDR1 SNHLY and CDR2 FYNNEI. The CDR3 protein is CASSADRTEAFF. CDR3 DNA: TGTGCCAGCAGTGCGGACAGGACTGAAGCTTTCTTT. The variable domain in full, completed from reference TRBV2 and TRBJ1-1, reads EPEVTQTPSHQVTQMGQEVILRCVPISNHLYFYWYRQILGQKVEFLVSFYNNEISEKSEIFDDQFSVERPDGSNFTLKIRSTKLEDSAMYFCASSADRTEAFFGQGTRLTVV.

This chain links TRBV30 with TRBJ1-1; 7 bases align to TRBD1. The CDR3 has 14 residues. Germline V gene data show CDR1 as GTSNPN and CDR2 as SVGIG (reference sequence). V lost 4 bases to trimming and J lost 11 bases; unmatched junction nucleotides: 16. CDR3 sequence reads: CAWTPTGAPGEAFF. The CDR3 DNA is TGTGCCTGGACTCCCACAGGGGCACCGGGGGAGGCTTTCTTT.

The rearrangement links TRBV11-1 to TRBJ2-1; 7 bases are shared with TRBD1. The junction had 10 bases not matched to a gene; V was cut back by 5 bases and J by 12 bases. The CDR3 spans 13 residues. The germline V gene has CDR1 SGHAT and CDR2 FQDESV (reference sequence). The CDR3 DNA sequence: TGTGCCAGCAGCCTCCGGGACAGCCTACGGCAGTTCTTC. Its translation is CASSLRDSLRQFF. The variable domain in full, completed from reference TRBV11-1 and TRBJ2-1, reads EAEVAQSPRYKITEKSQAVAFWCDPISGHATLYWYRQILGQGPELLVQFQDESVVDDSQLPKDRFSAERLKGVDSTLKIQPAELGDSAMYLCASSLRDSLRQFFGPGTRLTVL.

The chain recombines TRBV7-2 with TRBJ1-5; D gene unclear. V was cut by 5 bases and J by 0 bases, with 11 bases left in between. CDR3 length: 15 residues. Germline lookup yields CDR1 SGHTA and CDR2 FQGNSA. The CDR3 region has the DNA TGTGCCAGCAGCGCGACCCATAGTAGCAATCAGCCCCAGCATTTT. Translation: CASSATHSSNQPQHF.

This chain joins TRBV19 and TRBJ2-2; 12 nucleotides align to TRBD2. Per germline, CDR1 LNHDA and CDR2 SQIVND (reference sequence). This CDR3 comprises 15 residues. The V segment lost 2 bases and the J segment 6 bases; nucleotides outside the gene matches: 1. CDR3 sequence: CASSISSGRAGELFF. Written as DNA, the CDR3 is TGTGCCAGTAGTATATCTAGCGGGAGGGCCGGGGAGCTGTTTTTT.

The genes are TRBV18 and TRBJ2-1; TRBD2 matches 11 bases. The CDR3 covers 18 residues. From germline, CDR1 is KGHSH and CDR2 LQKENI. The ends lost 3 bases at V and 7 bases at J; junction bases unmatched: 14. The CDR3 here is CASSPPGLAGIGLNEQFF. In DNA, the CDR3 is TGTGCCAGCTCACCCCCCGGACTAGCGGGTATAGGGCTGAATGAGCAGTTCTTC. The full variable domain, with the rest looked up from reference TRBV18 and TRBJ2-1, is NAGVMQNPRHLVRRRGQEARLRCSPMKGHSHVYWYRQLPEEGLKFMVYLQKENIIDESGMPKERFSAEFPKEGPSILRIQQVVRGDSAAYFCASSPPGLAGIGLNEQFFGPGTRLTVL.

This sequence joins TRBV10-1 and TRBJ2-3; perhaps TRBD2 as D (6 bases). Looked up from germline, CDR1 is WNHNN and CDR2 is SYGVQD (reference sequence). CDR3 length equals 14 residues. Trimming left V 3 bases short and J 8 bases short, with 15 bases between. This chain's CDR3 is CASSERGGPATQYF. The CDR3 DNA is TGCGCCAGCAGTGAACGGGGAGGCCCCGCTACGCAGTATTTT.

The genes are TRBV28 and TRBJ1-2; D not resolved. Germline V gene sequence: CDR1 MDHEN, CDR2 SYDVKM. CDR3 size: 16 residues. The V and J ends lost 6 bases and 7 bases respectively, with 24 bases between them. The CDR3 DNA sequence: TGTGCCAGCAGAGACGGCCGAAACGCCGGGAGCGGTGGCTACACCTTC. Residues: CASRDGRNAGSGGYTF.

The V call is TRBV4-1, the J call TRBJ2-7; the D is unclear. Trimming stripped 0 bases from V and 2 bases from J, with 11 bases between. The CDR3 length is 15 residues. CDR1 is MGHRA, CDR2 YSYEKL, per germline. The DNA for the CDR3 is TGCGCCAGCAGCCAAGATCTAGACACAGCCTACGAGCAGTACTTC. Its translation: CASSQDLDTAYEQYF.

The chain recombines TRBV28 with TRBJ1-5, with TRBD1 as a possible D gene (5 bases). V was trimmed by 8 bases and J by 0 bases, leaving 14 bases between them. Per the germline V gene, CDR1 is MDHEN and CDR2 is SYDVKM. This CDR3 has 15 amino acids. The CDR3 DNA reads TGTGCCAGCCTCAGGGTATTGGGTAGCAATCAGCCCCAGCATTTT. It translates to CASLRVLGSNQPQHF.

This rearrangement joins TRBV2 to TRBJ2-3; no clear D. This CDR3 is 13 amino acids long. Looked up from germline, CDR1 is SNHLY and CDR2 is FYNNEI. The ends were cut back, 8 bases at V and 2 bases at J, with 11 bases in the middle. The CDR3 nucleotides read TGTGCCAGCCTGGCTGGCGTCACAGATACGCAGTATTTT. Its translation is CASLAGVTDTQYF.

V is TRBV6-1 and J is TRBJ2-2; 7 bases agree with TRBD2. The junction had 5 bases not matched to a gene; V was cut back by 7 bases and J by 3 bases. This CDR3 is 14 amino acids long. Germline CDR1 is MNHNS and CDR2 is SASEGT. The CDR3 loop is CASTSGDYTGELFF. The DNA of the CDR3 is TGTGCCAGCACAAGCGGGGACTACACCGGGGAGCTGTTTTTT.

CDR3 sequence reads: CAISDLLGEAFF. In DNA form, the CDR3 reads TGTGCCATCAGTGACCTCCTGGGTGAAGCTTTCTTT. The rearrangement joins TRBV10-3 to TRBJ1-1; D is unresolved. Germline CDR1 is ENHRY and CDR2 is SYGVKD. This CDR3 comprises 12 residues. Trimming took off 3 bases at V and 7 bases at J, with 9 bases between the two ends.

The gene calls are TRBV5-4 and TRBJ1-1, with a possible D match to TRBD1 (5 bases). Trimming took 4 bases from V and 0 from J, leaving 16 bases between them. The CDR3 contains 16 residues. Germline V gene data show CDR1 as SGHNT and CDR2 as YYREEE (reference sequence). CDR3 region: CASSPRQRSMNTEAFF. The CDR3 DNA reads TGTGCCAGCAGCCCGCGACAGAGATCCATGAACACTGAAGCTTTCTTT.

The chain joins TRBV11-2 to TRBJ1-3; possible D gene TRBD1, 5 bases. In germline, CDR1 is SGHAT, CDR2 FQNNGV. V was shortened by 5 bases and J by 8 bases, with 19 bases between the two germline ends. The CDR3 contains 15 residues. Written as DNA, the CDR3 is TGTGCCAGCAGCCCCTCGGGCGGGGGATGGCACACCATATATTTT. Amino acids: CASSPSGGGWHTIYF. Using reference TRBV11-2 and TRBJ1-3 for the parts outside the CDR3, the full variable domain is EAGVAQSPRYKIIEKRQSVAFWCNPISGHATLYWYQQILGQGPKLLIQFQNNGVVDDSQLPKDRFSAERLKGVDSTLKIQPAKLEDSAVYLCASSPSGGGWHTIYFGEGSWLTVV.

V is TRBV25-1 and J is TRBJ1-4, with D possibly being TRBD1 (5 bases). The CDR3 covers 15 residues. Trimming cost V 1 base and J 8 bases, with 14 bases left between them. Per the germline V gene, CDR1 is MGHDK and CDR2 is SYGVNS. CDR3 in amino acids: CASSESGVGGEKLFF. In nucleotides, the CDR3 is TGTGCCAGCAGTGAATCAGGAGTCGGGGGGGAAAAACTGTTTTTT.

This chain connects TRBV6-1 to TRBJ2-1; TRBD2 matches at 11 bases. V dropped 6 bases and J dropped 15; count of bases not matched to a gene: 10. This CDR3 is built from 13 residues. Germline assignment: CDR1 MNHNS and CDR2 SASEGT. The CDR3 DNA is TGTGCCAGCAGGGCGGTTAGCGGGAGGGTGCCGTTCTTC. Residues: CASRAVSGRVPFF.

V gene TRBV10-3 combines with J gene TRBJ2-1; 7 nucleotides match TRBD1. The CDR3 covers 15 residues. After removal of 9 bases from V and 7 bases from J, the junction contained 15 bases not matched to a gene. Germline V gene sequence: CDR1 ENHRY, CDR2 SYGVKD. The CDR3 loop is CAIQSGNDRVNEQFF. CDR3 coding DNA: TGTGCCATTCAGTCGGGGAACGACAGGGTGAATGAGCAGTTCTTC.